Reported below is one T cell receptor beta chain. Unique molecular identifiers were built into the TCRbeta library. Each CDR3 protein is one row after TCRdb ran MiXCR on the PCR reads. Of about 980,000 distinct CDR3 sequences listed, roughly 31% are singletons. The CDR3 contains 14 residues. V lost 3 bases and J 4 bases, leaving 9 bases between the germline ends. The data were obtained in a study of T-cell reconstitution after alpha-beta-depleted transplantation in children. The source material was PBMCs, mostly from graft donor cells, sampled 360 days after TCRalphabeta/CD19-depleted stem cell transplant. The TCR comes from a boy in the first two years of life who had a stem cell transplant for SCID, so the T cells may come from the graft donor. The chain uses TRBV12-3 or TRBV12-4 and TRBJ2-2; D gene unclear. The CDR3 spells CASSFSGVTGELFF. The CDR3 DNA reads TGTGCCAGCAGTTTCAGTGGGGTCACCGGGGAGCTGTTTTTT.